These T cell receptor beta chains were read from a single sample in a study of cytomegalovirus exposure and HLA in healthy donors. Produced via immunoSEQ multiplex PCR; TCRdb's table is partial and in-frame only. The sample records 150,000 to 200,000 clones, 80% to 90% being singletons. The sample comprised PBMCs. The receptors come from a man between 18 and 35 years old in good health and CMV-seropositive. Each CDR3 is given with its conserved first and last residue. The D gene is left open where the match is weak. Clone size is not always given. Where it is, it says once, few, many or a class for expanded clones.

j_call v_call clone_size d_call cdr3_nt cdr3_aa
TRBJ2-5 TRBV4-1 NA NA TGCGCCAGCAGCCAAGAGGGGGGTCTATCGGGGGAGACCCAGTACTTC CASSQEGGLSGETQYF
TRBJ1-5 TRBV6-5 NA NA TGTGCCAGCAGTTCCCAACCACGGCAGCCCCAGCATTTT CASSSQPRQPQHF
TRBJ2-5 TRBV5-1 NA NA TGCGCCAGCAGCTTGGAGGCGAGCGGACAAGAGACCCAGTACTTC CASSLEASGQETQYF
TRBJ1-1 TRBV7-9 few NA TGTGCCAGCAGCCACCAAATAGAGAACACTGAAGCTTTCTTT CASSHQIENTEAFF
TRBJ1-5 TRBV7-8 NA TRBD1 TGTGCCAGCAGCCTACTCTCAGGGGGCGCCAATCAGCCCCAGCATTTT CASSLLSGGANQPQHF
TRBJ2-1 TRBV29-1 NA NA TGCAGCGTTGTAATTGGAGGGGAGCAGTTCTTC CSVVIGGEQFF
TRBJ2-3 TRBV11-2 once NA TGTGCCAGCAGCTTCAGACCCGTGGTTAGCGGCACAGATACGCAGTATTTT CASSFRPVVSGTDTQYF
TRBJ2-3 TRBV9 NA NA TGTGCCAGCAGCGTAGATAGCGGCACAGATACGCAGTATTTT CASSVDSGTDTQYF
TRBJ2-1 TRBV6-6 NA TRBD1 TGTGCCAGCAGTACGCGGACAGGGTACTCCTACAATGAGCAGTTCTTC CASSTRTGYSYNEQFF
TRBJ1-1 TRBV5-1 NA NA TGCGCCAGCAGCTTGTTGGGGCAGGGGAACACTGAAGCTTTCTTT CASSLLGQGNTEAFF
TRBJ2-3 TRBV27 NA TRBD2 TGTGCCAGCAGTTTAAATTCTCTAGCGGGAGTCACAGATACGCAGTATTTT CASSLNSLAGVTDTQYF
TRBJ2-5 TRBV7-6 NA NA TGTGCCAGCAGCCGAGGGGGAGGGTTAGGAGAGACCCAGTACTTC CASSRGGGLGETQYF
TRBJ1-1 TRBV19 few NA TGTGCCAGTAAGGAACAGGTTCAGGGTGAAGCTTTCTTT CASKEQVQGEAFF
TRBJ2-7 TRBV11-2 NA NA TGTGCCAGCAGCTTCGGACAGACCTACGAGCAGTACTTC CASSFGQTYEQYF
TRBJ2-7 TRBV6-5 NA NA TGTGCCAGCACCTACGATCGGCAACCGGGCTACGAGCAGTACTTC CASTYDRQPGYEQYF
TRBJ1-2 TRBV5-4 NA NA TGTGCCAGCAGCTTGGGGGATTGGGGAGGCGGCTACACCTTC CASSLGDWGGGYTF
TRBJ2-5 TRBV6-4 NA TRBD2 TGTGCCGGCCATGGGGGAGCGGGGGGCCCAAACCAAGAGACCCAGTACTTC CAGHGGAGGPNQETQYF
TRBJ1-5 TRBV6-6 NA TRBD1 TGTGCCAGCAGTTACGTAGACAGGGCGGATCAGCCCCAGCATTTT CASSYVDRADQPQHF
TRBJ2-1 TRBV7-8 NA NA TGTGCCAGCAGCTCCCCTGCCCCAGGGGTTGAGCAGTTCTTC CASSSPAPGVEQFF
TRBJ2-7 TRBV14 NA TRBD1 TGTGCCAGCAGCCAAGCCCACAGGGGGCACTACGAGCAGTACTTC CASSQAHRGHYEQYF
TRBJ2-1 TRBV7-9 once TRBD2 TGTGCCAGCAGCTTAAGCGGGGGTCCTGGCACGTACAATGAGCAGTTCTTC CASSLSGGPGTYNEQFF
TRBJ2-1 TRBV29-1 once NA TGCAGCGTTGACGCCGGGGTCTACAATGAGCAGTTCTTC CSVDAGVYNEQFF
TRBJ2-5 TRBV5-1 NA TRBD1 TGCGCCAGCAGCCTTGGACAGGCTCAAGAGACCCAGTACTTC CASSLGQAQETQYF
TRBJ1-4 TRBV7-9 once NA TGTGCCAGCAGCTTTTATTCGGGGGAGGATGAAAAACTGTTTTTT CASSFYSGEDEKLFF
TRBJ1-2 TRBV27 NA NA TGTGCCAGCAGTTTCGGCAGGGAGGGTGGCTACACCTTC CASSFGREGGYTF
TRBJ1-4 TRBV30 NA TRBD1 TGTGCCTGGAGGCCAGGACAGGGGATTGCGGAACTGTTTTTT CAWRPGQGIAELFF
TRBJ2-7 TRBV10-3 NA NA TGTGCCATCAAGGCAGGGGGAGGCTACGAGCAGTACTTC CAIKAGGGYEQYF
TRBJ2-3 TRBV4-1 NA TRBD2 TGCGCCAGCAGCCATCCTAGCGGGGGCACAGATACGCAGTATTTT CASSHPSGGTDTQYF
TRBJ1-2 TRBV4-3 NA TRBD1 TGCGCCAGCAGCCAAGATGGACAGGAGGGATTTGGCTACACCTTC CASSQDGQEGFGYTF
TRBJ2-5 TRBV5-1 NA TRBD1 TGCGCCAGCAGCTTACAGGGGCAAGAGACCCAGTACTTC CASSLQGQETQYF
TRBJ2-3 TRBV19 NA TRBD2 TGTGCCAGTAGGATTAGCGGGGGGACAGATACGCAGTATTTT CASRISGGTDTQYF
TRBJ2-7 TRBV6-1 few NA TGTGCCAGCGGGGATAGCGGAACACCCTACGAGCAGTACTTC CASGDSGTPYEQYF
TRBJ1-1 TRBV7-3 NA NA TGTGCCAGCAGCTCCAGACTGACAGGCACTGAAGCTTTCTTT CASSSRLTGTEAFF
TRBJ1-1 TRBV5-1 few TRBD1 TGCGCCAGCAGCTCAGGGACAGGGGGCACTGAAGCTTTCTTT CASSSGTGGTEAFF
TRBJ1-1 TRBV7-9 NA NA TGTTCCAGCAGTCTCGGTCACTTCGCTGAAGCTTTCTTT CSSSLGHFAEAFF
TRBJ2-7 TRBV5-8 NA TRBD1 TGTGCCAGCAGCTTCCGGGACAGGATTTTTCCCGAGCAGTACTTC CASSFRDRIFPEQYF
TRBJ2-2 TRBV30 NA TRBD1 TGTGCCTGGAGTTACAGGGGACAGGGTTCGGGGGAGCTGTTTTTT CAWSYRGQGSGELFF
TRBJ1-4 TRBV19 NA NA TGTGCCAGTAGAGCCAGGGTCTCTAATGAAAAACTGTTTTTT CASRARVSNEKLFF
TRBJ2-7 TRBV30 once TRBD1 TGTGCCTGGAGTTTGGGACAGGGGGCCCACGAGCAGTACTTC CAWSLGQGAHEQYF
TRBJ2-7 TRBV7-9 NA TRBD1 TGTGCCAGCAGCTTAGTCGGACAGGGGAGAGAACCCTACGAGCAGTACTTC CASSLVGQGREPYEQYF